These T cell receptor beta chains were read from a single sample in a study of blood T cells in healthy people across ages. TCRdb re-called the 5' RACE reads with MiXCR, one entry per CDR3 protein. The sample lists about 1.7 million distinct CDR3 sequences; about 30% were seen once. Input material: blood. The source is a woman aged 25 to 39 in good health. The CDR3 runs from the conserved cysteine through the conserved F or W. The D gene is left open where the match is weak. Only part of the rows carry a size: once, few, many, or a class if the clone is expanded.

TRBV18	TRBJ1-2	NA	TRBD1	CASSPETGGYGYTF	TGTGCCAGCTCACCAGAGACAGGGGGATATGGCTACACCTTC
TRBV5-1	TRBJ1-2	NA	TRBD1	CASSFGQGARGYTF	TGCGCCAGCAGCTTCGGGCAGGGGGCCCGGGGCTACACCTTC
TRBV6-2/TRBV6-3	TRBJ2-1	NA	NA	CASRYGGSYNEQFF	TGTGCCAGCAGGTACGGGGGCTCCTACAATGAGCAGTTCTTC
TRBV6-2/TRBV6-3	TRBJ2-5	once	NA	CASNPTGINEQYF	TGTGCCAGCAACCCCACGGGAATCAATGAGCAGTACTTC
TRBV28	TRBJ2-1	few	TRBD2	CASSQPWRGGYNEQFF	TGTGCCAGCAGCCAGCCCTGGCGGGGGGGTTACAATGAGCAGTTCTTC
TRBV7-6	TRBJ1-5	many	NA	CASSLSQNQPQHF	TGTGCCAGCAGCTTAAGCCAGAATCAGCCCCAGCATTTT
TRBV11-2	TRBJ1-1	NA	NA	CTSSLPTRVRAEAFF	TGTACCAGCAGCTTACCCACTCGGGTGAGGGCTGAAGCTTTCTTT
TRBV27	TRBJ2-5	NA	TRBD2	CASSTSGRAEQYF	TGTGCCAGCAGCACTAGCGGGAGGGCTGAGCAGTACTTC
TRBV9	TRBJ2-1	NA	NA	CASSVRAGLSWGEQFF	TGTGCCAGCAGCGTAAGGGCGGGACTCTCGTGGGGTGAGCAGTTCTTC
TRBV7-9	TRBJ1-5	NA	NA	CASSLVEGYSNQPQHF	TGTGCCAGCAGCTTGGTAGAAGGTTATAGCAATCAGCCCCAGCATTTT
TRBV29-1	TRBJ2-7	few	TRBD2	CSVVGRGGVGYEQYF	TGCAGCGTTGTGGGTCGGGGGGGCGTTGGGTACGAGCAGTACTTC
TRBV29-1	TRBJ2-5	many	NA	CSGTEGEETQYF	TGCAGCGGGACCGAGGGCGAGGAGACCCAGTACTTC
TRBV7-6	TRBJ2-3	NA	TRBD2	CAGSFSGPRTDTQYF	TGTGCCGGCAGCTTTAGCGGGCCTCGCACAGATACGCAGTATTTT
TRBV20-1	TRBJ2-1	few	TRBD2	CSAGSSGRNEQFF	TGCAGTGCGGGATCGAGCGGGAGGAATGAGCAGTTCTTC
TRBV7-2	TRBJ2-7	NA	NA	CASRGTGFYNEQYF	TGTGCCAGCAGGGGGACCGGGTTCTACAATGAGCAGTACTTC
TRBV20-1	TRBJ2-7	NA	TRBD2	CSASKASGPRNEQYF	TGCAGTGCTAGTAAGGCTAGCGGCCCTAGGAACGAGCAGTACTTC
TRBV5-4	TRBJ2-7	many	TRBD2	CASSLRLAGRYEQYF	TGTGCCAGCAGCTTGAGACTAGCGGGACGCTACGAGCAGTACTTC
TRBV29-1	TRBJ2-5	many	NA	CSVVEETQYF	TGCAGCGTTGTAGAAGAGACCCAGTACTTC
TRBV6-6	TRBJ2-1	NA	NA	CASSWVNSANEQFF	TGTGCCAGCAGTTGGGTCAATTCGGCGAATGAGCAGTTCTTC
TRBV12-3/TRBV12-4	TRBJ2-7	few	TRBD2	CASSPGLASHYEQYF	TGTGCCAGCAGTCCCGGACTAGCCTCTCACTACGAGCAGTACTTC
TRBV7-2	TRBJ2-5	NA	NA	CASSQRVEQYF	TGTGCCAGCAGCCAGCGAGTTGAGCAGTACTTC
TRBV7-2	TRBJ2-1	many	TRBD1	CASSWGQTNEQFF	TGTGCCAGCAGCTGGGGACAGACTAATGAGCAGTTCTTC
TRBV5-4	TRBJ2-1	NA	TRBD2	CASSLLSGGSSSYNEQFF	TGTGCCAGCAGCTTGCTCAGCGGGGGCTCAAGCTCCTACAATGAGCAGTTCTTC